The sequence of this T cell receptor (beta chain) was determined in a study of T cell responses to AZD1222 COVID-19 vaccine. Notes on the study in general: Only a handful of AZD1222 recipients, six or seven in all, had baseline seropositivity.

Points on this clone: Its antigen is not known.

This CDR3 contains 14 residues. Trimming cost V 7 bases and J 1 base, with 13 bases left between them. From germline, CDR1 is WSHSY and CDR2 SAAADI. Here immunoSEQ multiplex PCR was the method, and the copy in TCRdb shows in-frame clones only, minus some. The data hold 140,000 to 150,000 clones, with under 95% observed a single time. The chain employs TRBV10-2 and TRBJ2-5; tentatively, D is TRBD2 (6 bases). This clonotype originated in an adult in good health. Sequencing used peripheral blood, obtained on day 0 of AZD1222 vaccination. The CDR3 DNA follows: TGCGCCAGCAAGGAGCAAGCGGGCCAAGAGACCCAGTACTTC. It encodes CASKEQAGQETQYF.